The present T cell receptor (beta chain) was sequenced within a study of beta chain features in type 1 diabetes. Trimming stripped 3 bases from V and 3 bases from J, with 17 bases between. The CDR3 sequence is 16 residues long. Germline V CDR1 and CDR2: SGHAT, FQDESV (reference sequence). The isolated RNA, all of it, was reverse transcribed, so expressed TCRB transcripts were what got sequenced. Clones were read by immunoSEQ multiplex PCR, and TCRdb kept only the in-frame ones, dropping some. The table has 810,000 or so clones, 15% to 20% seen once. The table lists this clone with a few counts. Specimen: naive CD4+ T cells from blood. The rearrangement links TRBV11-1 to TRBJ1-2, with unresolved D. The receptor's source is a woman in her late teens or twenties in good health. The CDR3 region is CASSFRGAGSHYGYTF. The CDR3 DNA follows: TGTGCCAGCAGCTTCCGAGGAGCGGGCAGCCACTATGGCTACACCTTC.